This T cell receptor beta chain was observed in a study of T-cell memory formation after mild COVID-19. TCRdb fed the 5' RACE reads into MiXCR, producing one record per CDR3 protein. The data show over 120,000 distinct CDR3 sequences, with around 21% seen just once and about 2.3% held by the top ten. Germline V lookup: CDR1 SGDLS, CDR2 YYNGEE. The CDR3 loop spans 16 amino acids. The ends were cut back, 1 base at V and 5 bases at J, with 16 bases in the middle. This clonotype was seen more than once but under ten times. Its antigen is unidentified. Findings and limits, study-wide: Day 15 to 85 contractors were CD4/CD8 balanced; later expanders leaned CD4+.

The material sequenced was PBMCs or a T cell subset sorted from them (not recorded which). This sequence joins TRBV9 and TRBJ2-1; no definite D call. The receptor was derived from an adult woman who had mild COVID-19 (a few samples of this study predate the infection). Cell type and time point are not known. In nucleotides, the CDR3 is TGTGCCAGCAGCGTAATACCTCGACTGGGGAACAATGAGCAGTTCTTC. It encodes CASSVIPRLGNNEQFF.